The 26 T cell receptor beta chains reported below all come from one sample, sequenced in a study of T cell repertoires in cytomegalovirus infection. These receptors lack a known antigen. TCRdb reprocessed the reads with MiXCR, giving one entry per CDR3 protein. The sample lists under 450,000 distinct CDR3 sequences, about 35% seen once, with roughly 13% in the top ten. The sequences come from cultured PBMCs, collected from culture after CMV antigen stimulation. The receptors were sampled from a human donor in good health (CMV status not recorded). Some clones in this sample may be carry-over from other donors' samples.

This clonotype has only a few counts. The chain carries TRBV28 and TRBJ2-7; TRBD1 might be the D (6 bases). V was clipped by 7 bases and J by 2 bases, with 12 bases between them. Germline loops: CDR1 MDHEN, CDR2 SYDVKM. This CDR3 has 13 amino acids. The chain's CDR3 is CASTQQGPYEQYF. The CDR3 nucleotides are TGTGCCAGCACCCAACAGGGACCCTACGAGCAGTACTTC.

The table lists this clonotype with a few counts. The rearrangement links TRBV6-2 or TRBV6-3 to TRBJ2-1; D possibly corresponds to TRBD1 (6 bases). Germline assignment: CDR1 MNHEY and CDR2 SVGEGT. The CDR3 runs to 15 residues. V was shortened by 0 bases and J by 5 bases, with 11 bases between the two germline ends. This chain's CDR3 is CASSYSKQGNNEQFF. DNA of the CDR3: TGTGCCAGCAGTTACTCGAAGCAGGGGAACAATGAGCAGTTCTTC.

This clonotype was picked up a small number of times. V gene TRBV12-3 or TRBV12-4 combines with J gene TRBJ1-5; 11 bases map to TRBD1. The CDR3 has 16 amino acids. The V and J ends lost 7 bases and 7 bases, in that order; junction bases with no gene match: 12. The CDR3 nucleotides are TGTGCCAGCACCAGGACAGGGGGCCGGGGTATGCAGCCCCAGCATTTT. Translated: CASTRTGGRGMQPQHF.

The rearrangement links TRBV7-9 to TRBJ2-1; D ambiguous. The CDR3 consists of 20 residues. CDR1 is SEHNR, CDR2 FQNEAQ, per germline (reference sequence). V lost 4 bases to trimming and J lost 0 bases, with 25 bases between them. The CDR3 coding sequence is TGTGCCAGCAGCTCACCTATTACGAAACCCACTTTGAGCTCCTACAATGAGCAGTTCTTC. Translated: CASSSPITKPTLSSYNEQFF.

The chain couples TRBV11-2 to TRBJ2-3, with D hard to call. The germline V and J ends were trimmed by 2 bases and 2 bases, with 8 bases remaining between them. CDR3 size: 14 residues. CDR1 SGHAT and CDR2 FQNNGV come from the germline V gene. CDR3 amino acids: CASSLYAVTDTQYF. The DNA of the CDR3 is TGTGCCAGCAGCTTATACGCCGTCACAGATACGCAGTATTTT.

V is TRBV20-1 and J is TRBJ2-5; no clear D gene. From germline, CDR1 is DFQATT and CDR2 SNEGSKA (reference sequence). V was clipped by 3 bases and J by 5 bases, with 4 bases between them. CDR3 size: 10 residues. The CDR3 is CSASVETQYF. CDR3 nucleotides: TGCAGTGCTAGCGTCGAGACCCAGTACTTC.

The J gene is TRBJ2-3, the V gene TRBV4-1, with D tentatively TRBD2 (6 bases). Per the germline V gene, CDR1 is MGHRA and CDR2 is YSYEKL. V lost 1 base and J 0 bases, leaving 11 bases between the germline ends. This CDR3 contains 16 residues. CDR3 amino acids: CASSQGRGSSTDTQYF. The CDR3 coding sequence is TGCGCCAGCAGCCAAGGGAGGGGCTCCAGCACAGATACGCAGTATTTT.

The V gene is TRBV19, the J gene TRBJ2-1, with a possible D match to TRBD1 (6 bases). This CDR3 spans 14 amino acids. V lost 4 bases to trimming and J lost 9 bases, with 16 bases between them. Germline CDR1 and CDR2: LNHDA and SQIVND (reference sequence). CDR3 nucleotides: TGTGCCAGTAGTACCTCCAACGTAGGGGGTGAGCAGTTCTTC. Translated: CASSTSNVGGEQFF.

The rearrangement joins TRBV7-8 to TRBJ1-5; D uncertain. Germline CDR1 and CDR2: SGHVS and FQNEAQ. The CDR3 has 15 amino acids. Trimming shortened V by 1 base and J by 0 bases, and 7 bases separated the two germline ends. The CDR3 nucleotides are TGTGCCAGCAGCTTAGTTAGTGTTAGCAATCAGCCCCAGCATTTT. As protein: CASSLVSVSNQPQHF.

About this clonotype: One end of the junction does not line up with germline, which may come from a read error. The gene calls are TRBV4-1 and TRBJ2-7; 11 positions agree with TRBD2. The length of the CDR3 is 18 residues. CDR1 is MGHRA and CDR2 is YSYEKL in the germline V gene. This chain's CDR3 is CASSQVTSGTLSSYEQYF. The DNA of the CDR3 is TGTGCCAGCAGCCAAGTGACTAGCGGGACACTCAGCTCCTACGAGCAGTACTTC.

The chain carries TRBV10-3 and TRBJ1-4, with a weak D call TRBD1 (5 bases). The V gene's germline CDR1 is ENHRY and CDR2 SYGVKD. CDR3 length: 14 residues. The V and J ends lost 4 bases and 5 bases respectively, with 11 bases between them. CDR3 in amino acids: CAISVGTQNEKLFF. The CDR3 region has the DNA TGTGCCATCAGTGTGGGGACGCAAAATGAAAAACTGTTTTTT.

This clonotype was picked up a small number of times. The V and J genes are TRBV28 and TRBJ1-6, with 8 bases aligning to TRBD1. V shed 6 bases and J 10 bases; nucleotides not matched to a gene: 11. The CDR3 totals 15 residues. The germline V gene has CDR1 MDHEN and CDR2 SYDVKM. CDR3 sequence: CASRGGTGYFSPLHF. The CDR3 coding sequence is TGTGCCAGCAGGGGAGGGACAGGATATTTCTCACCCCTCCACTTT.

This clonotype was counted only a few times. This chain links TRBV6-2 or TRBV6-3 with TRBJ2-7, with 14 positions matching TRBD2. Per the germline V gene, CDR1 is MNHEY and CDR2 is SVGEGT. This CDR3 has 15 amino acids. The J segment lost 7 bases and the V segment lost 4 bases, leaving 6 bases of the junction unmatched. The CDR3 nucleotides read TGTGCCAGCAGTTCTCGACTAGCGGGAGGGGAGGAGCAGTACGTC. This gives the protein CASSSRLAGGEEQYV.

This clonotype has a count of ten or more. CDR3 DNA sequence: TGTGCCAGCAGCTTAGGACTAGCGGGAGGAGGCCAAGAGACCCAGTACTTC. This sequence encodes CASSLGLAGGGQETQYF. The rearrangement uses TRBV7-2 and TRBJ2-5; 13 bases agree with TRBD2. Germline V gene data show CDR1 as SGHTA and CDR2 as FQGNSA. CDR3 length: 17 amino acids. V was pared by 1 base and J by 1 base, with 3 bases of the junction left unmatched.

The V call is TRBV7-4, the J call TRBJ1-4; maybe TRBD1 (5 bases). CDR1 is SGHVT, CDR2 SQSDAQ, per germline. The CDR3 has 16 residues. The germline V and J ends were trimmed by 6 bases and 2 bases, with 16 bases remaining between them. This CDR3 is CASRNSFRDTNEKLFF. The CDR3 DNA sequence: TGTGCCAGCAGGAATAGTTTCAGGGATACTAATGAAAAACTGTTTTTT.

The rearrangement uses TRBV20-1 and TRBJ1-6; 8 bases map to TRBD1. V was pared by 3 bases and J by 10 bases, with 17 bases of the junction left unmatched. Germline V gives CDR1 DFQATT, CDR2 SNEGSKA (reference sequence). This CDR3 spans 17 amino acids. The CDR3 region is CSARSRGQAPSGSPLHF. DNA for the CDR3: TGCAGTGCTAGGAGTAGGGGACAGGCCCCGTCCGGGTCACCCCTCCACTTT.

This chain joins TRBV27 and TRBJ1-1; D ambiguous. V lost 6 bases to trimming and J lost 1 base, with 6 bases between them. The CDR3 spans 12 residues. Germline V CDR1 and CDR2: MNHEY, SMNVEV (reference sequence). CDR3 bases: TGTGCCAGCAGCGACCCGAACACTGAAGCTTTCTTT. Its protein product is CASSDPNTEAFF.

V gene TRBV7-6 combines with J gene TRBJ2-3; 9 bases are a match to TRBD2. The CDR3 totals 12 residues. The ends lost 5 bases at V and 12 bases at J; junction bases unmatched: 6. The germline V gene encodes CDR1 SGHVS and CDR2 FNYEAQ. The CDR3 reads CASSPGTSIQYF. The CDR3 coding sequence is TGTGCCAGCAGCCCCGGGACTAGCATCCAGTATTTT.

The V and J genes are TRBV6-1 and TRBJ1-5; no reliable D call. The CDR3 contains 14 residues. CDR1 is MNHNS, CDR2 SASEGT, per germline. Trimming took off 6 bases at V and 3 bases at J, with 12 bases between the two ends. DNA of the CDR3: TGTGCCAGCAGGGGGAATGTTGACAATCAGCCCCAGCATTTT. It translates to CASRGNVDNQPQHF.

This clonotype was counted only a few times. The rearrangement joins TRBV4-2 to TRBJ2-1; TRBD1 aligns across 11 bases. The germline gives CDR1 LGHNA, CDR2 YNFKEQ. The CDR3 consists of 16 residues. Losses at the gene ends were 0 bases for V and 6 bases for J; bases not matched to a gene: 4. CDR3 sequence reads: CASSQDPGTGGNEQFF. Here the CDR3 DNA reads TGTGCCAGCAGCCAAGATCCCGGGACAGGGGGCAATGAGCAGTTCTTC.

The J gene is TRBJ1-1, the V gene TRBV7-2, with 9 bases identical to TRBD1. Trimming at V came to 2 bases and at J to 3 bases, leaving 4 bases not matched to a gene. Germline V gene lookup returns CDR1 SGHTA and CDR2 FQGNSA. The CDR3 spans 15 residues. The CDR3 DNA follows: TGTGCCAGCAGCTTAAGACAGGGGGGGGACACTGAAGCTTTCTTT. Its protein is CASSLRQGGDTEAFF.

The chain is built from TRBV7-2 and TRBJ2-6, with D possibly TRBD1 on 5 matching bases. This CDR3 contains 18 residues. Deletions cut 2 bases from V and 0 bases from J, with 14 bases between. Germline V gene data show CDR1 as SGHTA and CDR2 as FQGNSA. CDR3 protein: CASSLRGRVNSGANVLTF. CDR3 bases: TGTGCCAGCAGCTTAAGAGGCAGGGTTAACTCTGGGGCCAACGTCCTGACTTTC. The full variable domain, its missing parts supplied by reference TRBV7-2 and TRBJ2-6, is GAGVSQSPSNKVTEKGKDVELRCDPISGHTALYWYRQSLGQGLEFLIYFQGNSAPDKSGLPSDRFSAERTGGSVSTLTIQRTQQEDSAVYLCASSLRGRVNSGANVLTFGAGSRLTVL.

The chain carries TRBV7-3 and TRBJ2-7, with TRBD1 identical over 10 bases. Looked up from germline, CDR1 is SGHTA and CDR2 is FQGTGA. CDR3 length: 14 amino acids. V lost 6 bases and J lost 5; bases outside the gene matches: 7. DNA of the CDR3: TGTGCCAGCAGGAGACGGGACAGGGGACACGAGCAGTACTTC. It is translated as CASRRRDRGHEQYF.

This clonotype showed up many times. J is TRBJ2-7 and V is TRBV7-2; 8 bases are a match to TRBD2. Germline CDR1 is SGHTA and CDR2 is FQGNSA. Trimming at V came to 3 bases and at J to 3 bases, leaving 13 bases not matched to a gene. The CDR3 is made up of 17 amino acids. CDR3 nucleotide sequence: TGTGCCAGCAGCTTGAGCGGGAGCAACTATGGAAACTACGAGCAGTACGTC. This encodes CASSLSGSNYGNYEQYV.

This clonotype came up a few times. The gene calls are TRBV7-9 and TRBJ1-5; 7 bases match TRBD1. The CDR3 runs 18 residues. Unmatched junction bases numbered 11, after V lost 1 base and J lost 2 bases. CDR1 and CDR2 (germline): SEHNR, FQNEAQ (reference sequence). This CDR3 reads CASSLEGAITRGNQPQHF. The DNA of the CDR3 is TGTGCCAGCAGCTTAGAGGGGGCAATAACCCGTGGCAATCAGCCCCAGCATTTT.

The chain has TRBV12-3 or TRBV12-4 and TRBJ1-5; 8 bases align to TRBD1. Unmatched junction bases numbered 11, after V lost 3 bases and J lost 7 bases. The CDR3 is 16 amino acids. CDR3 region: CASSFGWDRPRQPQHF. The DNA for the CDR3 is TGTGCCAGCAGTTTTGGGTGGGACAGGCCTCGGCAGCCCCAGCATTTT.